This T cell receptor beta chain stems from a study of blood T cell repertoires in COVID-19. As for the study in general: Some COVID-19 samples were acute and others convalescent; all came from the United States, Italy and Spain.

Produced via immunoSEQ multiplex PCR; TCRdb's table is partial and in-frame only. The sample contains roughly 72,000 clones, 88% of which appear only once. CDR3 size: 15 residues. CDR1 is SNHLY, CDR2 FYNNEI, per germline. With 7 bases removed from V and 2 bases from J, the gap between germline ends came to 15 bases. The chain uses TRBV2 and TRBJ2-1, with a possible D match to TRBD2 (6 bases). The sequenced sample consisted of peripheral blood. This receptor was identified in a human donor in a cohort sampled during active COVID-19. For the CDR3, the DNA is TGTGCCAGCAAAAGGGAACGGGAGACCTACAATGAGCAGTTCTTC. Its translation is CASKRERETYNEQFF.